This TCR beta chain was observed in a study of shared clonotypes between healthy human individuals. This clone was recorded only once. The germline CDR1 and CDR2 sequences are MDHEN and SYDVKM. V was pared by 1 base and J by 9 bases, with 9 bases between. This CDR3 is built from 12 residues. As processed by the authors: In the immunoSEQ data, sequences were junction-only and lacked quality scores, so filtering differed. This table comes from immunoSEQ multiplex PCR, and its TCRdb copy is limited to in-frame clones, with some not included. The V and J calls and clone size come from that table; D and trimming were worked out from the DNA. The sample lists some 530,000 clones; around 85% were seen once.

This sequence originates from a woman in her 40s in good health. Some clones in this sample may be carry-over from other donors' samples. Sample: PBMCs. The V and J genes are TRBV28 and TRBJ1-2, with D unresolved. CDR3 amino acids: CASSLSGSSYTF. DNA for the CDR3: TGTGCCAGCAGTTTATCCGGGAGTAGCTACACCTTC.